These 10 T cell receptor beta chains share one sample of origin, sequenced in a study of blood T cell repertoires in COVID-19. Sequencing used immunoSEQ multiplex PCR; TCRdb keeps in-frame clones, though not all of them. The sample shows fewer than 150,000 clones, approximately 80% of them seen only once. The specimen was peripheral blood. The receptors were gathered from a human donor in a cohort sampled during active COVID-19.

This sequence joins TRBV6-2 or TRBV6-3 and TRBJ2-7; 11 bases match TRBD2. Per germline, CDR1 MNHEY and CDR2 SVGEGT. There are 16 residues in the CDR3. J was trimmed by 3 bases and V by 2 bases; bases with no gene match: 6. This CDR3 is CASSYPASGGFYEQYF. In nucleotides, the CDR3 is TGTGCCAGCAGTTACCCGGCTAGCGGGGGGTTCTACGAGCAGTACTTC.

The chain links TRBV5-6 to TRBJ2-3; D is unclear. With 4 bases removed from V and 2 bases from J, the gap between germline ends came to 5 bases. The CDR3 spans 12 residues. The germline CDR1 and CDR2 sequences are SGHDT and YYEEEE. CDR3 sequence (DNA): TGTGCCAGCAGCCGTTTCACAGATACGCAGTATTTT. Translation: CASSRFTDTQYF.

J is TRBJ1-3 and V is TRBV15; perhaps TRBD1 as D (6 bases). The length of the CDR3 is 13 residues. The germline V and J ends were trimmed by 5 bases and 5 bases, with 10 bases remaining between them. The germline V gene encodes CDR1 LNHNV and CDR2 YYDKDF (reference sequence). The CDR3 sequence is CATSRGGRNTIYF. CDR3 bases: TGTGCCACCAGCCGCGGGGGCAGAAACACCATATATTTT.

This clone is a singleton in its sample. The V and J genes are TRBV7-3 and TRBJ2-7; 10 nucleotides line up with TRBD2. V lost 5 bases, J lost 1 base, and 5 bases stayed unmatched. Looked up from germline, CDR1 is SGHTA and CDR2 is FQGTGA. The CDR3 has 15 amino acids. CDR3 in DNA: TGTGCCAGCAGCCCCCTAGCGGGGGCGTCCTACGAGCAGTACTTC. This codes for CASSPLAGASYEQYF.

This chain connects TRBV3-1 (or the pseudogene TRBV3-2) to TRBJ1-4; 7 bases fit TRBD1. V trimming: 3 bases; J trimming: 8 bases; junction bases outside the gene matches: 9. The germline V gene encodes CDR1 LGHDT and CDR2 YNNKEL (reference sequence). The CDR3 has 15 amino acids. CDR3 sequence reads: CASSQRDPGGEKLFF. The CDR3 DNA is TGTGCCAGCAGCCAGCGCGACCCAGGGGGGGAAAAACTGTTTTTT.

V is TRBV5-4 and J is TRBJ2-7; 7 nucleotides line up with TRBD1. J was trimmed by 4 bases and V by 4 bases; bases with no gene match: 8. The CDR3 is made up of 14 amino acids. Germline V gene data show CDR1 as SGHNT and CDR2 as YYREEE (reference sequence). Written as DNA, the CDR3 is TGTGCCAGCAGCACGGACCCAGGGGGATACGAGCAGTACTTC. Translated: CASSTDPGGYEQYF.

This clone turned up a few times. Other DNA sequences in the same sample also yield this CDR3. The CDR3 DNA sequence: TGTGCCAGCAGCCCACAAGAGACCCAGTACTTC. Protein: CASSPQETQYF. The chain couples TRBV7-6 to TRBJ2-5, with no clear D. Trimming left V 5 bases short and J 2 bases short, with 3 bases between. The CDR3 consists of 11 residues. Germline V gene data show CDR1 as SGHVS and CDR2 as FNYEAQ.

The V and J genes are TRBV6-2 or TRBV6-3 and TRBJ1-2, with D uncertain. The ends were cut back, 5 bases at V and 2 bases at J, with 9 bases in the middle. The length of the CDR3 is 13 residues. Looked up from germline, CDR1 is MNHEY and CDR2 is SVGEGT. The CDR3, as DNA: TGTGCCAGCAGTCAACTAGGGAACTATGGCTACACCTTC. This sequence encodes CASSQLGNYGYTF.

On this clone: One end of the junction varies from germline; a read error may be responsible. The chain links TRBV7-7 to TRBJ2-5, with TRBD2 matching over 12 bases. Looked up from germline, CDR1 is SSHAT and CDR2 is FNYEAQ (reference sequence). CDR3 length: 17 amino acids. For the CDR3, the DNA is TGTGCTAGCAGCGGTGGCCTAGCGGGGGGGAGTCAAGAGACCCAGTACTTC. Residues: CASSGGLAGGSQETQYF.

A single count supports this clone. This rearrangement joins TRBV19 to TRBJ2-5; possible D gene TRBD1, 6 bases. The CDR3 contains 15 residues. Trimming removed 4 bases at V and 1 base at J, with 13 bases between. The V gene's germline CDR1 is LNHDA and CDR2 SQIVND (reference sequence). The CDR3 sequence is CASSNIRGTQETQYF. The CDR3 DNA sequence: TGTGCCAGTAGTAATATCAGGGGTACCCAAGAGACCCAGTACTTC.